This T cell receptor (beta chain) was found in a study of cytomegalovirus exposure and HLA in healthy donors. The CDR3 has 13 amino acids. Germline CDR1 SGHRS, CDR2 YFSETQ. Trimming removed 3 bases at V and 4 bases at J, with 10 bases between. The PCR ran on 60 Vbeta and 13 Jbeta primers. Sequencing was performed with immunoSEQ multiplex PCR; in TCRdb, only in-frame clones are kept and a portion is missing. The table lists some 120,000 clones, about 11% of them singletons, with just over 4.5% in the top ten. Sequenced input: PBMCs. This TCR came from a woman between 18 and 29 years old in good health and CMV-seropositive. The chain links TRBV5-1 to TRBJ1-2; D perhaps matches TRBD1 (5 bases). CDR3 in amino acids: CASSSGGTYGYTF. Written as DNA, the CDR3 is TGCGCCAGCAGCTCCGGGGGAACCTATGGCTACACCTTC.